Listed here are 3 T cell receptor beta chains from one sample, sequenced in a study of regulatory T cells in long-lasting Graves disease. Arm-PCR of CDR3 regions with iRepertoire HTBI primers generated TCR beta libraries. TCRdb re-analysed the multiplex PCR reads in MiXCR, keeping a single row per CDR3 protein. The sample consists of about 310,000 distinct CDR3 sequences, more than 20% of them appearing once. As to time point: persistent/refractory GD, antithyroid drugs over 5 years with positive TRAb. After RNA was extracted from PBMCs, the TCR library was made from it. The specimen comprised peripheral blood mononuclear cells (PBMCs), sampled when the disease was refractory, from a patient treated with antithyroid drugs. These receptors were obtained from a female donor with Graves disease.

This clonotype was observed a handful of times. J is TRBJ2-5 and V is TRBV27, with a tentative D call TRBD1 (5 bases). The CDR3 runs to 13 residues. Germline CDR1 is MNHEY and CDR2 is SMNVEV (reference sequence). V lost 6 bases to trimming and J lost 5 bases, with 13 bases between them. Here the CDR3 DNA reads TGTGCCAGCAGATACAATCGACAGGAGACCCAGTACTTC. Translated, it gives CASRYNRQETQYF.

The table lists this clonotype with many counts. CDR3 in amino acids: CASSFGTGYYEQYF. The CDR3 DNA is TGTGCCAGCAGTTTTGGGACAGGGTACTACGAGCAGTACTTC. This chain links TRBV28 with TRBJ2-7; 9 bases line up with TRBD1. Trimming cost V 3 bases and J 3 bases; bases outside gene matches: 3. Germline V CDR1 and CDR2: MDHEN, SYDVKM. This CDR3 spans 14 amino acids.

This clonotype was detected ten times or more. The chain links TRBV18 to TRBJ1-2; no reliable D call. Germline V gene lookup returns CDR1 KGHSH and CDR2 LQKENI. The CDR3 spans 14 residues. Trimming took off 2 bases at V and 3 bases at J, with 10 bases between the two ends. CDR3 nucleotide sequence: TGTGCCAGCTCACCAAGGTCACAGCACTATGGCTACACCTTC. It yields the protein CASSPRSQHYGYTF.